This T cell receptor beta chain was recorded in a study of blood T cell repertoires in COVID-19. Study details: Acute and convalescent COVID-19 samples came from the United States, Italy and Spain.

This CDR3 is built from 16 residues. V lost 3 bases and J 0 bases, leaving 13 bases between the germline ends. CDR1 is WNHNN, CDR2 SYGVQD, per germline (reference sequence). Assay used: immunoSEQ multiplex PCR; TCRdb lists only in-frame clones, some missing. Of 15,000 to 20,000 clones listed, approximately 88% were seen once; the top ten hold about 5%. Recovered Cohort 3 donors showed two negative PCRs, clearance, or symptom resolution. The sequenced sample was PBMCs or T cells enriched from blood (not recorded which). The receptor comes from a woman in her 30s who had recovered from COVID-19. The V gene is TRBV10-1, the J gene TRBJ2-3, with D maybe TRBD1 (6 bases). The CDR3 loop reads CASSEITGISTDTQYF. The DNA for the CDR3 is TGCGCCAGCAGTGAAATCACAGGGATAAGCACAGATACGCAGTATTTT.